Each of the 11 T cell receptor beta chains below was sequenced from the same sample in a study of T cell repertoires in cytomegalovirus infection. Each CDR3 protein is one row after TCRdb ran MiXCR on the reads. The repertoire holds roughly 500,000 distinct CDR3 sequences, with approximately 46% as singletons. These receptors lack a known antigen. The source was cultured PBMCs, collected from culture after CMV antigen stimulation. The origin of the receptors is a human donor in good health (CMV status not recorded). Some clones in this sample may be carry-over from other donors' samples.

This clonotype was observed a single time. The chain is built from TRBV10-3 and TRBJ2-1, with 11 bases aligning to TRBD1. The CDR3 has 16 residues. After removal of 5 bases from V and 5 bases from J, the junction contained 8 bases not matched to a gene. Per germline, CDR1 ENHRY and CDR2 SYGVKD. CDR3 DNA: TGTGCCATCAGTACCTCCGGGACAGGGGGGGACAATGAGCAGTTCTTC. It specifies CAISTSGTGGDNEQFF.

The gene calls are TRBV6-5 and TRBJ2-1; TRBD2 might be the D (5 bases). The V end lost 0 bases, the J end lost 3 bases, and 21 bases lay between the germline ends. This CDR3 comprises 19 residues. In germline, CDR1 is MNHEY, CDR2 SVGAGI. CDR3 sequence (DNA): TGTGCCAGCAGTTACTCGACTGGCCCTACCCGGGGTGTCTACAATGAGCAGTTCTTC. It specifies CASSYSTGPTRGVYNEQFF.

This clonotype has only a few counts. The chain couples TRBV7-6 to TRBJ2-7, with D perhaps TRBD1 (6 bases). The germline V gene encodes CDR1 SGHVS and CDR2 FNYEAQ. This CDR3 has 15 residues. V was trimmed by 3 bases and J by 4 bases, leaving 16 bases between them. CDR3 protein: CASSFRGWGTYEQYF. The CDR3 nucleotides read TGTGCCAGCAGCTTCAGGGGTTGGGGGACATACGAGCAGTACTTC.

This clonotype was found once. V usage is TRBV20-1 and J usage is TRBJ1-1; D unclear. V was cut by 0 bases and J by 0 bases, with 11 bases left in between. The length of the CDR3 is 15 residues. Looked up from germline, CDR1 is DFQATT and CDR2 is SNEGSKA (reference sequence). The CDR3 loop is CSAREWQSMNTEAFF. The CDR3 DNA reads TGCAGTGCTAGAGAGTGGCAGTCAATGAACACTGAAGCTTTCTTT.

The chain joins TRBV6-6 to TRBJ1-1; D remains ambiguous. The CDR3 runs to 14 residues. Deletions cut 5 bases from V and 1 base from J, with 11 bases between. CDR1 is MNHNY, CDR2 SVGAGI, per germline (reference sequence). CDR3: CASSHRVTNTEAFF. The CDR3 nucleotides are TGTGCCAGCAGTCATCGGGTTACGAACACTGAAGCTTTCTTT.

The chain recombines TRBV20-1 with TRBJ2-5; D is ambiguous. CDR3 length equals 12 residues. In germline, CDR1 is DFQATT, CDR2 SNEGSKA (reference sequence). Deletions cut 2 bases from V and 5 bases from J, with 9 bases between. As DNA, the CDR3 is TGCAGTGCTAGATTTGGCCCGGAGACCCAGTACTTC. It translates to CSARFGPETQYF.

The V and J genes are TRBV7-2 and TRBJ2-7, with 12 bases fitting TRBD2. CDR1 SGHTA and CDR2 FQGNSA come from the germline V gene. V lost 5 bases and J lost 6; bases outside the gene matches: 8. The CDR3 covers 15 residues. The CDR3 region has the DNA TGTGCCAGCAGCCCCCGACTAGCGGGAGCGGGCGAGCAGTACTTC. Protein sequence: CASSPRLAGAGEQYF.

The CDR3 nucleotides are TGTGCCAGCACCACAGGGGTGAGCTCCTACGAGCAGTACTTC. Its translation is CASTTGVSSYEQYF. This chain connects TRBV7-4 to TRBJ2-7; 7 nucleotides match TRBD1. The V gene's germline CDR1 is SGHVT and CDR2 SQSDAQ. This CDR3 region has 14 residues. Trimming cost V 7 bases and J 0 bases; bases outside gene matches: 6.

The V gene is TRBV19, the J gene TRBJ2-4, with a weak D call TRBD1 (6 bases). Germline V gene data show CDR1 as LNHDA and CDR2 as SQIVND (reference sequence). CDR3 size: 13 residues. The V gene lost 8 bases and the J gene lost 0 bases, with 8 bases spanning the gap. The CDR3 loop is CASGGIAKNIQYF. The CDR3 DNA follows: TGTGCCAGTGGGGGCATAGCCAAAAACATTCAGTACTTC.

The chain couples TRBV7-8 to TRBJ2-5, with TRBD1 as a possible D gene (5 bases). The CDR3 covers 14 residues. Germline-derived CDR1 and CDR2 are SGHVS and FQNEAQ. Trimming removed 0 bases at V and 7 bases at J, with 12 bases between. The DNA of the CDR3 is TGTGCCAGCAGCTTAGCTTCAGGGATCGGGACCCAGTACTTC. It is translated as CASSLASGIGTQYF.

J is TRBJ2-1 and V is TRBV6-5, with TRBD2 identical over 8 bases. The CDR3 spans 14 residues. Germline CDR1 and CDR2: MNHEY and SVGAGI. The J segment lost 12 bases and the V segment lost 7 bases, leaving 14 bases of the junction unmatched. Here the CDR3 DNA reads TGTGCCAGCAACCGGGGGGGCTCGCAGGGAAGGCAGTTCTTC. Its protein product is CASNRGGSQGRQFF.